This passage covers 22 T cell receptor beta chains from one sample sequenced in a study of T cells after posttransplantation cyclophosphamide. Treatment was busulfan-fludarabine conditioning, a marrow graft, and cyclophosphamide on days +3 and +4. Profiling relied on immunoSEQ multiplex PCR, and the TCRdb table lists in-frame clones only, not all of them. The table has about 10,000 clones, roughly 80% seen once. This sample comprised PBMCs, obtained approximately 1,900 days after a stem cell transplant with posttransplant cyclophosphamide. The receptor source for this set is a female patient in her thirties or forties who received an allogeneic stem cell transplant from a related donor, was CMV-positive, and had no GVHD. The T cells may come from the graft donor.

The rearrangement links TRBV6-5 to TRBJ1-2; TRBD1 matches at 8 bases. This CDR3 spans 14 amino acids. Germline CDR1 is MNHEY and CDR2 is SVGAGI. J gave up 7 bases and V 7 bases, and 11 bases lay outside the gene matches. The CDR3 nucleotides are TGTGCCAGCACTACTCCTCAGGGGGCGCGTGGCTACACCTTC. This translates into CASTTPQGARGYTF.

The chain employs TRBV14 and TRBJ2-2; TRBD2 matches 10 bases. CDR3 length equals 19 residues. V trimming: 1 base; J trimming: 0 bases; junction bases outside the gene matches: 8. The germline gives CDR1 SGHDN, CDR2 FVKESK. CDR3 nucleotide sequence: TGTGCCAGCAGCCAAGTTAGCGGGGGGCCGTTCGCGAACACCGGGGAGCTGTTTTTT. Translated: CASSQVSGGPFANTGELFF.

The chain employs TRBV9 and TRBJ2-3, with 8 bases lining up with TRBD2. V dropped 4 bases and J dropped 2; count of bases not matched to a gene: 6. Germline lookup yields CDR1 SGDLS and CDR2 YYNGEE. The CDR3 length is 15 residues. The CDR3 region is CASSRAGENTDTQYF. The CDR3, as DNA: TGTGCCAGCAGCCGAGCGGGGGAGAACACAGATACGCAGTATTTT. The full variable domain, completed using reference TRBV9 and TRBJ2-3, is DSGVTQTPKHLITATGQRVTLRCSPRSGDLSVYWYQQSLDQGLQFLIQYYNGEERAKGNILERFSAQQFPDLHSELNLSSLELGDSALYFCASSRAGENTDTQYFGPGTRLTVL.

This chain connects TRBV6-1 to TRBJ2-7; TRBD2 aligns across 10 bases. The germline gives CDR1 MNHNS, CDR2 SASEGT. The CDR3 spans 13 residues. V gave up 6 bases and J gave up 6 bases; unmatched junction bases: 5. DNA for the CDR3: TGTGCCAGCAGGCCACTAGCGGGGACCGAGCAGTACTTC. It codes for CASRPLAGTEQYF.

The chain joins TRBV7-9 to TRBJ2-7; the match to TRBD1 covers 9 bases. Germline CDR1 is SEHNR and CDR2 is FQNEAQ (reference sequence). There are 13 residues in the CDR3. V gave up 5 bases and J gave up 5 bases; unmatched junction bases: 4. CDR3 DNA sequence: TGTGCCAGCAGCGGGACAGGGATCAACGAGCAGTACTTC. As protein: CASSGTGINEQYF.

The chain has TRBV5-6 and TRBJ2-7, with 9 bases aligning to TRBD2. Per germline, CDR1 SGHDT and CDR2 YYEEEE. V was pared by 1 base and J by 2 bases, with 1 base of the junction left unmatched. The CDR3 consists of 14 residues. The CDR3 DNA reads as TGTGCCAGCAGCTTGCCTAGCGGGACCTACGAGCAGTACTTC. This translates into CASSLPSGTYEQYF. The full variable domain, its missing parts supplied by reference TRBV5-6 and TRBJ2-7, is DAGVTQSPTHLIKTRGQQVTLRCSPKSGHDTVSWYQQALGQGPQFIFQYYEEEERQRGNFPDRFSGHQFPNYSSELNVNALLLGDSALYLCASSLPSGTYEQYFGPGTRLTVT.

In DNA, the CDR3 is TGTGCCAGTAGTATAGGCCCGGGACAGGGCTCCTACGAGCAGTACTTC. Translating gives CASSIGPGQGSYEQYF. V usage is TRBV19 and J usage is TRBJ2-7, with TRBD1 matching over 9 bases. Germline V CDR1 and CDR2: LNHDA, SQIVND (reference sequence). The V segment lost 1 base and the J segment 0 bases; nucleotides outside the gene matches: 4. The CDR3 runs to 16 residues. Using reference TRBV19 and TRBJ2-7 for the parts outside the CDR3, the full variable domain is DGGITQSPKYLFRKEGQNVTLSCEQNLNHDAMYWYRQDPGQGLRLIYYSQIVNDFQKGDIAEGYSVSREKKESFPLTVTSAQKNPTAFYLCASSIGPGQGSYEQYFGPGTRLTVT.

This CDR3 reads CASSSTGQAYEQYF. The CDR3 DNA sequence: TGTGCCAGCAGCTCTACGGGACAGGCCTACGAGCAGTACTTC. The rearrangement links TRBV9 to TRBJ2-7; 8 bases match TRBD1. Germline loops: CDR1 SGDLS, CDR2 YYNGEE. Trimming took 4 bases from V and 2 from J; bases not matched to a gene: 5. The CDR3 totals 14 residues.

J is TRBJ2-1 and V is TRBV6-4; D may be TRBD1 (6 bases). Germline CDR1 reads MRHNA; CDR2 reads SNTAGT. With 7 bases removed from V and 8 bases from J, the gap between germline ends came to 18 bases. The length of the CDR3 is 14 residues. Here the CDR3 reads CASTLQNRADEQFF. In DNA form, the CDR3 reads TGTGCCAGCACTCTACAGAACAGGGCGGATGAGCAGTTCTTC.

The CDR3 sequence: CASSVAARDRNSPLHF. The CDR3 region has the DNA TGTGCCAGCAGCGTAGCTGCGCGGGACCGGAATTCACCCCTCCACTTT. The V call is TRBV9, the J call TRBJ1-6, with D possibly being TRBD1 (5 bases). The CDR3 is 16 residues long. Trimming shortened V by 0 bases and J by 7 bases, and 14 bases separated the two germline ends. CDR1 and CDR2 (germline): SGDLS, YYNGEE.

This chain connects TRBV5-4 to TRBJ1-3; no firm D call. CDR3 length equals 12 residues. The germline V gene has CDR1 SGHNT and CDR2 YYREEE (reference sequence). The V end was cut by 1 base, the J end by 3 bases, with 2 bases between. The CDR3 DNA sequence: TGTGCCAGCAGCTTGTATGGAAACACCATATATTTT. Translating gives CASSLYGNTIYF.

The chain has TRBV10-3 and TRBJ1-2; no clear D gene. CDR1 is ENHRY, CDR2 SYGVKD, per germline. The CDR3 totals 13 residues. The V end was cut by 4 bases, the J end by 2 bases, with 8 bases between. Written as DNA, the CDR3 is TGTGCCATCAGTGCTAGCCTCAACTATGGCTACACCTTC. As protein: CAISASLNYGYTF.

The chain uses TRBV14 and TRBJ1-6, with a possible D match to TRBD1 (5 bases). Trimming stripped 2 bases from V and 9 bases from J, with 14 bases between. The CDR3 is made up of 15 amino acids. Germline V lookup: CDR1 SGHDN, CDR2 FVKESK. In DNA form, the CDR3 reads TGTGCCAGCAGCCAATACGGGTCTAGGGGTTCACCCCTCCACTTT. It is translated as CASSQYGSRGSPLHF.

This rearrangement joins TRBV7-3 to TRBJ2-2, with a weak D call TRBD1 (6 bases). CDR3 length equals 14 residues. The germline gives CDR1 SGHTA, CDR2 FQGTGA. V lost 5 bases, J lost 1 base, and 8 bases lay in between. The CDR3 coding sequence is TGTGCCAGCAGCACAGGGCGGAACACCGGGGAGCTGTTTTTT. Amino acid sequence: CASSTGRNTGELFF.

This chain joins TRBV7-9 and TRBJ2-7, with D tentatively TRBD2 (5 bases). Germline V gene data show CDR1 as SEHNR and CDR2 as FQNEAQ (reference sequence). This CDR3 is 11 amino acids long. The V and J ends lost 5 bases and 7 bases respectively, with 9 bases between them. The CDR3 here is CASSPGSEQYF. CDR3 bases: TGTGCCAGCAGCCCGGGGAGTGAGCAGTACTTC.

CDR3 region: CATSHPQAGHNEQFF. For the CDR3, the DNA is TGTGCCACCAGCCACCCACAGGCAGGTCACAATGAGCAGTTCTTC. The rearrangement uses TRBV15 and TRBJ2-1; D possibly corresponds to TRBD1 (5 bases). Trimming cost V 5 bases and J 5 bases, with 16 bases left between them. The V gene's germline CDR1 is LNHNV and CDR2 YYDKDF (reference sequence). This CDR3 is 15 amino acids long.

The chain recombines TRBV2 with TRBJ1-5, with D possibly being TRBD1 (5 bases). Looked up from germline, CDR1 is SNHLY and CDR2 is FYNNEI. The V gene lost 4 bases and the J gene lost 8 bases, with 12 bases spanning the gap. The CDR3 length is 13 residues. CDR3 sequence (DNA): TGTGCCAGCAGTGCAGGGTATAGGGAGCCCCAGCATTTT. Its protein product is CASSAGYREPQHF.

This chain joins TRBV29-1 and TRBJ2-7; 8 bases are shared with TRBD1. The V and J ends lost 5 bases and 0 bases, in that order; junction bases with no gene match: 6. CDR3 length: 14 amino acids. In germline, CDR1 is SQVTM, CDR2 ANQGSEA. CDR3 coding DNA: TGCAGCGTTCGGACAGGGACAATCTCCTACGAGCAGTACTTC. Amino acids: CSVRTGTISYEQYF.

The V gene is TRBV11-3, the J gene TRBJ2-2; 8 bases line up with TRBD1. This CDR3 has 16 amino acids. J was trimmed by 1 base and V by 5 bases; bases with no gene match: 6. Germline V CDR1 and CDR2: SGHNT, YENEEA. CDR3 sequence (DNA): TGTGCCAGCAGCCCCGGACAGGGAATGAACACCGGGGAGCTGTTTTTT. This translates into CASSPGQGMNTGELFF.

The chain employs TRBV6-1 and TRBJ1-4, with TRBD1 as a possible D gene (5 bases). CDR1 and CDR2 from the germline V gene are MNHNS and SASEGT. V shed 0 bases and J shed 8 bases, with 22 bases lying between them. The CDR3 runs to 18 residues. CDR3 loop: CASSEAPSLSTGGEKLFF. The CDR3, as DNA: TGTGCCAGCAGTGAAGCGCCTTCGTTATCTACAGGTGGCGAAAAACTGTTTTTT.

The chain combines TRBV4-3 with TRBJ1-6; D gene uncertain. Germline CDR1 LGHNA, CDR2 YSLEER. The CDR3 consists of 17 residues. V dropped 6 bases and J dropped 0 bases, with 15 bases sitting between them. The CDR3 region has the DNA TGCGCCAGCAGTCAAAGTCTAGGGAGCTCCTATAATTCACCCCTCCACTTT. Its protein is CASSQSLGSSYNSPLHF.

This clone was recorded a few times. The chain combines TRBV15 with TRBJ2-3; D is unclear. The CDR3 is 14 amino acids. The germline V and J ends were trimmed by 0 bases and 0 bases, with 4 bases remaining between them. Germline V gene sequence: CDR1 LNHNV, CDR2 YYDKDF (reference sequence). The CDR3: CATSREASTDTQYF. DNA for the CDR3: TGTGCCACCAGCAGAGAGGCAAGCACAGATACGCAGTATTTT.